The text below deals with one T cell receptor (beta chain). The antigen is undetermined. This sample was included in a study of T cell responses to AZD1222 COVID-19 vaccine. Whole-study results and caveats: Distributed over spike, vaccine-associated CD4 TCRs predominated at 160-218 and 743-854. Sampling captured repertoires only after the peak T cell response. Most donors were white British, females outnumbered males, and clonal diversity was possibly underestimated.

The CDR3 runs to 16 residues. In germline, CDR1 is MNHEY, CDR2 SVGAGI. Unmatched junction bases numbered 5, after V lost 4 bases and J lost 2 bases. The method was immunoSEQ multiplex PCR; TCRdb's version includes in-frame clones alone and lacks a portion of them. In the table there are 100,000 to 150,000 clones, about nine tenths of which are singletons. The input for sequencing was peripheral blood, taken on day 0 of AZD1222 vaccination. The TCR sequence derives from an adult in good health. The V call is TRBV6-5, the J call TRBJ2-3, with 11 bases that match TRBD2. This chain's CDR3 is CASSFTSGGVTDTQYF. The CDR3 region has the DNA TGTGCCAGCAGTTTTACTAGCGGGGGTGTCACAGATACGCAGTATTTT.